Presented here are 27 T cell receptor beta chains from one specimen sequenced in a study of blood T cells in healthy people across ages. A J-beta primer mix and a sample-barcoded 5' primer were used in a second PCR of about 7 to 12 cycles. MiXCR was run by TCRdb on the 5' RACE reads, yielding one entry per CDR3 protein. The sample consists of about 600,000 distinct CDR3 sequences, 47% of them appearing once. The sample was blood. The receptors shown here come from an elderly man in good health.

This chain links TRBV20-1 with TRBJ2-1; 7 bases align to TRBD2. V shed 0 bases, J shed 5 bases, and the junction held 7 bases outside the gene matches. Per germline, CDR1 DFQATT and CDR2 SNEGSKA (reference sequence). This CDR3 has 15 residues. The CDR3 reads CSARDGREYNNEQFF. CDR3 nucleotide sequence: TGCAGTGCTAGAGATGGGCGGGAGTACAACAATGAGCAGTTCTTC.

This clonotype was picked up one time. This chain joins TRBV29-1 and TRBJ1-2, with 7 bases that match TRBD1. With 3 bases clipped from V and 4 bases from J, the junction kept 5 bases outside the gene matches. CDR3 size: 13 residues. Germline V CDR1 and CDR2: SQVTM, ANQGSEA. The CDR3 here is CSVDRDSGYGYTF. For the CDR3, the DNA is TGCAGCGTTGACAGGGACAGCGGCTATGGCTACACCTTC.

This chain links TRBV3-1 with TRBJ2-7; D is possibly TRBD1 (5 bases). V was cut by 7 bases and J by 0 bases, with 16 bases left in between. Germline V gene data show CDR1 as LGHDT and CDR2 as YNNKEL (reference sequence). The CDR3 loop spans 15 amino acids. DNA for the CDR3: TGTGCCAGCACCTTATCCCGGACATCCTCCTACGAGCAGTACTTC. Translated, it gives CASTLSRTSSYEQYF.

This clonotype was found once. The chain combines TRBV20-1 with TRBJ1-1; the D gene is possibly TRBD1 (5 bases). The germline V gene encodes CDR1 DFQATT and CDR2 SNEGSKA (reference sequence). The V end lost 6 bases, the J end lost 2 bases, and 13 bases lay between the germline ends. The CDR3 is 13 residues long. CDR3 nucleotide sequence: TGCAGTGCCTTAACAGGTGCTAACACTGAAGCTTTCTTT. This codes for CSALTGANTEAFF.

This clonotype was seen repeatedly, ten times or more. CDR3 bases: TGTGCCAGCAGTCGCGGTTGGGACAGACAAGAGACCCAGTACTTC. Translation gives CASSRGWDRQETQYF. The V and J genes are TRBV6-5 and TRBJ2-5, with 7 bases identical to TRBD1. The V segment lost 5 bases and the J segment 2 bases; nucleotides outside the gene matches: 8. There are 15 residues in the CDR3. Germline V gene lookup returns CDR1 MNHEY and CDR2 SVGAGI.

This clonotype was seen more than once but under ten times. V is TRBV20-1 and J is TRBJ2-7; D tentatively fits TRBD1 or TRBD2 (5 bases each). The CDR3 is 18 amino acids. V gave up 2 bases and J gave up 3 bases, with 26 bases separating them. Germline values: CDR1 DFQATT, CDR2 SNEGSKA (reference sequence). The CDR3 loop reads CSARMSLDPGTVDYEQYF. The CDR3 DNA sequence: TGCAGTGCTAGAATGTCGCTGGACCCGGGGACGGTGGACTACGAGCAGTACTTC.

This clonotype has just a few counts. The chain is built from TRBV4-2 and TRBJ2-1; 10 positions match TRBD2. The CDR3 consists of 16 residues. With 4 bases clipped from V and 5 bases from J, the junction kept 8 bases outside the gene matches. Germline CDR1 LGHNA, CDR2 YNFKEQ. Here the CDR3 DNA reads TGTGCCAGCAGCCCCCAAGGGAGCGGGGGGGACAATGAGCAGTTCTTC. Translation gives CASSPQGSGGDNEQFF.

The chain couples TRBV7-2 to TRBJ1-6, with TRBD1 as a possible D gene (5 bases). The CDR3 spans 15 residues. CDR1 and CDR2 from the germline V gene are SGHTA and FQGNSA. V lost 7 bases to trimming and J lost 6 bases, with 16 bases between them. CDR3 sequence: CASNSVRGLNSPLHF. The CDR3 DNA sequence: TGTGCCAGCAACTCTGTGAGGGGTCTTAATTCACCCCTCCACTTT.

Only a few counts were recorded for this clonotype. The chain recombines TRBV29-1 with TRBJ1-4, with 7 bases that match TRBD1. Germline CDR1 SQVTM, CDR2 ANQGSEA. The junction had 9 bases not matched to a gene; V was cut back by 6 bases and J by 8 bases. The CDR3 is 13 amino acids. The CDR3 region has the DNA TGCAGCGTCACCGGGACAGACGGGGAAAAACTGTTTTTT. This sequence encodes CSVTGTDGEKLFF.

J is TRBJ1-5 and V is TRBV25-1; tentative D call: TRBD1 (5 bases). Germline V lookup: CDR1 MGHDK, CDR2 SYGVNS. CDR3 length equals 15 residues. V dropped 4 bases and J dropped 2 bases, with 12 bases sitting between them. The CDR3 loop is CASSGDQGGNQPQHF. In DNA form, the CDR3 reads TGTGCCAGCAGTGGCGATCAGGGAGGCAATCAGCCCCAGCATTTT.

V and J are TRBV9 and TRBJ1-2; 12 bases line up with TRBD1. This CDR3 has 15 amino acids. Unmatched junction bases numbered 10, after V lost 5 bases and J lost 8 bases. Germline-derived CDR1 and CDR2 are SGDLS and YYNGEE. The CDR3 here is CASRGGQGAASGYTF. CDR3 DNA: TGTGCCAGCAGGGGGGGACAGGGGGCGGCGTCCGGCTACACCTTC.

This rearrangement joins TRBV7-2 to TRBJ1-5; D is ambiguous. Germline CDR1 and CDR2: SGHTA and FQGNSA. This CDR3 spans 14 amino acids. V lost 5 bases to trimming and J lost 1 base, with 9 bases between them. The CDR3 bases are TGTGCCAGCAGCCCCGGAGGGAGCAATCAGCCCCAGCATTTT. The encoded protein is CASSPGGSNQPQHF.

The V and J genes are TRBV9 and TRBJ1-6; the D gene is possibly TRBD1 (6 bases). The length of the CDR3 is 16 residues. Germline assignment: CDR1 SGDLS and CDR2 YYNGEE. The V end was cut by 3 bases, the J end by 7 bases, with 17 bases between. The CDR3 region is CASSANSGEVNSPLHF. CDR3 in DNA: TGTGCCAGCAGCGCCAACTCAGGGGAGGTCAATTCACCCCTCCACTTT.

This clonotype was found many times. This chain uses TRBV6-5 with TRBJ2-2; D gene ambiguous. Per the germline V gene, CDR1 is MNHEY and CDR2 is SVGAGI. The germline V and J ends were trimmed by 4 bases and 0 bases, with 12 bases remaining between them. The CDR3 has 16 amino acids. As DNA, the CDR3 is TGTGCCAGCAGTTGGCTAAATGACCCGAACACCGGGGAGCTGTTTTTT. It yields the protein CASSWLNDPNTGELFF.

V is TRBV5-1 and J is TRBJ2-3; 13 bases agree with TRBD2. CDR1 and CDR2 (germline): SGHRS, YFSETQ. The V segment lost 2 bases and the J segment 0 bases; nucleotides outside the gene matches: 12. The CDR3 sequence is 20 residues long. In nucleotides, the CDR3 is TGCGCCAGCAGCTTATACGTCTCGACTAGCGGGGGGACTAGCACAGATACGCAGTATTTT. Its translation: CASSLYVSTSGGTSTDTQYF.

This clonotype appeared a few times. The CDR3 here is CASSRDLWGNYGYTF. DNA for the CDR3: TGCGCCAGCAGCCGCGATCTATGGGGCAACTATGGCTACACCTTC. This chain uses TRBV4-3 with TRBJ1-2, with D possibly matching TRBD1 (5 bases). Trimming stripped 4 bases from V and 2 bases from J, with 14 bases between. CDR3 length: 15 amino acids. The germline V gene has CDR1 LGHNA and CDR2 YSLEER.

With respect to this clonotype: One base away lies a much larger clone, so this may be a sequencing read error. The chain employs TRBV7-9 and TRBJ2-1; D perhaps matches TRBD1 (5 bases). The last part of the DNA fits TRBJ2-7 better; the J call may be wrong. The CDR3 consists of 16 residues. Germline assignment: CDR1 SEHNR and CDR2 FQNEAQ (reference sequence). The CDR3 DNA is TGTGCCAGCAGCGTATACAGGAGACGCTCCTACAATGAGCAGTACTTC. Its translation: CASSVYRRRSYNEQYF.

This clonotype has more than one count but fewer than ten. This chain links TRBV5-1 with TRBJ2-1, with 8 bases identical to TRBD1. J was trimmed by 4 bases and V by 4 bases; bases with no gene match: 4. Germline V gene sequence: CDR1 SGHRS, CDR2 YFSETQ. The CDR3 totals 14 residues. The CDR3 loop reads CASSLDRVYNEQFF. The DNA of the CDR3 is TGCGCCAGCAGCCTGGACAGGGTTTACAATGAGCAGTTCTTC. Full variable domain (rest looked up from reference TRBV5-1 and TRBJ2-1): KAGVTQTPRYLIKTRGQQVTLSCSPISGHRSVSWYQQTPGQGLQFLFEYFSETQRNKGNFPGRFSGRQFSNSRSEMNVSTLELGDSALYLCASSLDRVYNEQFFGPGTRLTVL.

The V gene is TRBV5-1, the J gene TRBJ2-1; 7 bases agree with TRBD1. Per germline, CDR1 SGHRS and CDR2 YFSETQ. CDR3 length: 15 amino acids. The junction had 4 bases not matched to a gene; V was cut back by 1 base and J by 3 bases. The CDR3 nucleotides are TGCGCCAGCAGCTTGCTAGGGGGCGTCTACAATGAGCAGTTCTTC. Encoded protein: CASSLLGGVYNEQFF.

This clonotype was counted only a few times. The chain links TRBV7-2 to TRBJ2-7; the D gene is possibly TRBD2 (6 bases). The CDR3 consists of 14 residues. Germline CDR1 reads SGHTA; CDR2 reads FQGNSA. V was clipped by 5 bases and J by 0 bases, with 11 bases between them. The CDR3 spells CASSPRLVSYEQYF. The CDR3 coding sequence is TGTGCCAGCAGCCCCCGACTAGTCTCCTACGAGCAGTACTTC.

This clonotype has a handful of counts. V gene TRBV12-3 or TRBV12-4 combines with J gene TRBJ2-7; TRBD1 matches 7 bases. With 4 bases clipped from V and 4 bases from J, the junction kept 7 bases outside the gene matches. The length of the CDR3 is 14 residues. The CDR3 spells CASSWGQRIYEQYF. In DNA form, the CDR3 reads TGTGCCAGCAGTTGGGGACAGAGGATATACGAGCAGTACTTC.

V and J are TRBV12-3 or TRBV12-4 and TRBJ2-2; D assignment may be TRBD1 or TRBD2 (5 bases each). CDR3 length: 16 amino acids. The V and J ends lost 7 bases and 0 bases respectively, with 15 bases between them. The CDR3 protein is CASIRSLGANTGELFF. The CDR3 region has the DNA TGTGCCAGCATCCGAAGCTTGGGGGCGAACACCGGGGAGCTGTTTTTT.

This clonotype has just a few counts. V usage is TRBV7-3 and J usage is TRBJ2-3; 11 bases are shared with TRBD2. Germline V gives CDR1 SGHTA, CDR2 FQGTGA. Trimming cost V 0 bases and J 5 bases; bases outside gene matches: 4. The CDR3 is 16 amino acids. The CDR3 DNA reads as TGTGCCAGCAGCTTAACTGCGGGACTAGCGGTAGATACGCAGTATTTT. Its protein is CASSLTAGLAVDTQYF.

In this sample, this clonotype turned up a few times. The V gene is TRBV20-1, the J gene TRBJ2-7; D uncertain. The CDR3 has 12 residues. The V gene's germline CDR1 is DFQATT and CDR2 SNEGSKA (reference sequence). Trimming shortened V by 1 base and J by 0 bases, and 4 bases separated the two germline ends. Here the CDR3 reads CSARAISYEQYF. The CDR3, as DNA: TGCAGTGCTAGAGCCATCTCCTACGAGCAGTACTTC.

The gene calls are TRBV7-2 and TRBJ2-7; D is perhaps TRBD2 (5 bases). The V end lost 5 bases, the J end lost 2 bases, and 16 bases lay between the germline ends. This CDR3 is built from 15 residues. CDR1 is SGHTA and CDR2 is FQGNSA in the germline V gene. CDR3 sequence: CASSPTHDGTYEQYF. As DNA, the CDR3 is TGTGCCAGCAGCCCCACGCATGACGGGACCTACGAGCAGTACTTC.

In DNA, the CDR3 is TGTGCCAGTAGTATAAGGACGACAGGGGGCTCCGGGGAGCTGTTTTTT. Translation: CASSIRTTGGSGELFF. The chain has TRBV19 and TRBJ2-2, with TRBD1 identical over 10 bases. The V gene end was trimmed by 2 bases and the J gene end by 6 bases; junction bases not matched to a gene: 6. This CDR3 has 16 residues. The germline CDR1 and CDR2 sequences are LNHDA and SQIVND (reference sequence).

This chain connects TRBV7-2 to TRBJ2-3, with TRBD2 identical over 11 bases. Trimming removed 3 bases from V and 5 bases from J; junction bases left unmatched: 1. This CDR3 region has 14 residues. Germline V CDR1 and CDR2: SGHTA, FQGNSA. The CDR3 loop is CASSFSGGGDTQYF. As DNA, the CDR3 is TGTGCCAGCAGCTTTAGCGGGGGGGGAGATACGCAGTATTTT.